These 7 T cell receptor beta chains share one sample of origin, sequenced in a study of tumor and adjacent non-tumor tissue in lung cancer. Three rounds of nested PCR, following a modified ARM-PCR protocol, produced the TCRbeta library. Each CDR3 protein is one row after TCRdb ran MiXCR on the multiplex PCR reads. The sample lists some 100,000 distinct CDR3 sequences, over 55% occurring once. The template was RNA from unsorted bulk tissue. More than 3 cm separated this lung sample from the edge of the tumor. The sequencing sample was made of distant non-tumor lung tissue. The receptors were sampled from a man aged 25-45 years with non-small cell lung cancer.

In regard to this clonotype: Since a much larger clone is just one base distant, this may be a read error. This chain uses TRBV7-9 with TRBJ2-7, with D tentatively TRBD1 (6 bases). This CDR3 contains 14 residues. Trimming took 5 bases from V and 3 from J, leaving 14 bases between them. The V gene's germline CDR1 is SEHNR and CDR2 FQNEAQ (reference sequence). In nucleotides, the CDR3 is TGTGCCAGCAGCCACCGGGACATGAACTACGAGCAGTACTTC. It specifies CASSHRDMNYEQYF.

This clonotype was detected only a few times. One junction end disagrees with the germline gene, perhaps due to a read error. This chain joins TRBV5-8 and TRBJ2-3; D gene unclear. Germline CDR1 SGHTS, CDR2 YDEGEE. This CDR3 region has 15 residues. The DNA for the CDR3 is TGTGCCAGCAGCTTGGGGGTAGTCGGCACAGATACGCACTATTTT. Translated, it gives CASSLGVVGTDTHYF.

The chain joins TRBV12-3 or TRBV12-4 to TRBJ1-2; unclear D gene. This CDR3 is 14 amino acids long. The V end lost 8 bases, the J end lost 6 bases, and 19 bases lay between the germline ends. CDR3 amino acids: CASCPGPPADGYTF. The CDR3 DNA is TGTGCCAGCTGCCCCGGGCCCCCAGCGGATGGCTACACCTTC.

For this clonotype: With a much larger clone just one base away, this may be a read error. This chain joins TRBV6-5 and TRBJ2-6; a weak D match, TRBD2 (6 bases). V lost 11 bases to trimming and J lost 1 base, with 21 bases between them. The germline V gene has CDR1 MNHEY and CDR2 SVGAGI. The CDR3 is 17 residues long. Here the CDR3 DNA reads TGTGCCGGCAATTACAGATTTGGGGGGTCTGGGGCCAACGTCCTGACTTTC. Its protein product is CAGNYRFGGSGANVLTF.

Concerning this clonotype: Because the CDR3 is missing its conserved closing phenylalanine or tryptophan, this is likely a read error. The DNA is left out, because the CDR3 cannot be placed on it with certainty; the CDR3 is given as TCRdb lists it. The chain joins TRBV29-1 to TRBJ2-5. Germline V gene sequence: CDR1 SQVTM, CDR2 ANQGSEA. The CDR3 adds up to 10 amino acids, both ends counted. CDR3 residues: CSVEHETQHL.

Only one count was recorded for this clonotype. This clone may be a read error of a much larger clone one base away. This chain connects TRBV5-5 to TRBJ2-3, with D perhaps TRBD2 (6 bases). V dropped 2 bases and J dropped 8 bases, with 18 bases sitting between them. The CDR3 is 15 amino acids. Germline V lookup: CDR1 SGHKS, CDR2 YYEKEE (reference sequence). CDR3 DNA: TGTGCCAGCAGCTTTTCCGGGACTGGTGCTGTTACGCAGTATTTT. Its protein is CASSFSGTGAVTQYF.

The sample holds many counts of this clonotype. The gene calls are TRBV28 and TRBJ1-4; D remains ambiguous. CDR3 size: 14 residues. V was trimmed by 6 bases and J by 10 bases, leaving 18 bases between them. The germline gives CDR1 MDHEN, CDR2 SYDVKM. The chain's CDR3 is CASRRTPRLGKLFF. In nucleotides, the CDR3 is TGTGCCAGCAGACGGACCCCCCGGCTGGGAAAACTGTTTTTT.